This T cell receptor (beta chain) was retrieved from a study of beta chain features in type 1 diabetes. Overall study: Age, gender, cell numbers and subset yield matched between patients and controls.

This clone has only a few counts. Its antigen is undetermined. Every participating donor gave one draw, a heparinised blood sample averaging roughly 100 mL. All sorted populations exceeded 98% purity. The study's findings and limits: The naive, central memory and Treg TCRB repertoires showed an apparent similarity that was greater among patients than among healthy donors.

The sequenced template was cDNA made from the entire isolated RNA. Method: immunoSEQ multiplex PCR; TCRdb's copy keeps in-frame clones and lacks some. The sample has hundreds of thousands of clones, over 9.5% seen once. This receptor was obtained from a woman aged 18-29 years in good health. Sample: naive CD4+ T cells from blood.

The CDR3 region has the DNA TGCGCCAGCAGCCAAGGGGTGGACAGGGGCTTCACAGATACGCAGTATTTT. Translated: CASSQGVDRGFTDTQYF. The rearrangement links TRBV4-3 to TRBJ2-3; TRBD1 agrees at 9 bases. The CDR3 totals 17 residues. Germline V gene data show CDR1 as LGHNA and CDR2 as YSLEER. V gave up 1 base and J gave up 2 bases; unmatched junction bases: 7.